Listed here are 21 T cell receptor beta chains from one sample, sequenced in a study of cytomegalovirus exposure and HLA in healthy donors. Libraries were prepared by immunoSEQ multiplex PCR; TCRdb keeps only in-frame clonotypes and omits some of them. The repertoire has roughly 140,000 clones, roughly 88% of them found once; the top ten carry 7.9%. Input material: PBMCs. These receptors came from a woman in her late teens or twenties in good health and CMV-seropositive.

The rearrangement links TRBV6-6 to TRBJ2-7; D might be TRBD1 (6 bases). From germline, CDR1 is MNHNY and CDR2 SVGAGI (reference sequence). The V gene lost 4 bases and the J gene lost 5 bases, with 18 bases spanning the gap. This CDR3 has 15 amino acids. The CDR3 DNA reads as TGTGCCAGCAGTTGGACAGACCGGCGAGGAAACGAGCAGTACTTC. Protein sequence: CASSWTDRRGNEQYF.

This chain links TRBV7-8 with TRBJ2-1; 7 bases are a match to TRBD1. The J segment lost 2 bases and the V segment lost 5 bases, leaving 6 bases of the junction unmatched. Germline CDR1 reads SGHVS; CDR2 reads FQNEAQ. This CDR3 contains 15 residues. In nucleotides, the CDR3 is TGTGCCAGCAGCCTACAGGGGCAGGCCTACAATGAGCAGTTCTTC. Protein sequence: CASSLQGQAYNEQFF.

This chain uses TRBV13 with TRBJ1-3, with D possibly TRBD1 on 6 matching bases. Germline V gives CDR1 PRHDT, CDR2 FYEKMQ (reference sequence). The V end was cut by 0 bases, the J end by 0 bases, with 15 bases between. The CDR3 contains 18 residues. The CDR3 here is CASSLGGTTEASGNTIYF. DNA for the CDR3: TGTGCCAGCAGCTTAGGGGGGACAACTGAAGCCTCTGGAAACACCATATATTTT.

The CDR3 DNA reads TGCGCCAGCAGCCTAGGGACAGGGAATACCAAAAACATTCAGTACTTC. Its translation is CASSLGTGNTKNIQYF. This chain links TRBV5-1 with TRBJ2-4; 9 bases align to TRBD1. Trimming cost V 4 bases and J 2 bases; bases outside gene matches: 7. This CDR3 is 16 amino acids long. Germline assignment: CDR1 SGHRS and CDR2 YFSETQ. Variable domain in full (rest from reference TRBV5-1 and TRBJ2-4): KAGVTQTPRYLIKTRGQQVTLSCSPISGHRSVSWYQQTPGQGLQFLFEYFSETQRNKGNFPGRFSGRQFSNSRSEMNVSTLELGDSALYLCASSLGTGNTKNIQYFGAGTRLSVL.

V and J are TRBV18 and TRBJ2-2, with D perhaps matching TRBD1 (5 bases). Germline assignment: CDR1 KGHSH and CDR2 LQKENI. This CDR3 contains 16 residues. Trimming pared 2 bases from V and 0 bases from J, leaving 10 bases between. CDR3 protein: CASSPLPGSNTGELFF. The CDR3, as DNA: TGTGCCAGCTCACCATTGCCAGGGTCGAACACCGGGGAGCTGTTTTTT.

The chain links TRBV5-6 to TRBJ2-7, with D possibly matching TRBD2 (6 bases). The germline gives CDR1 SGHDT, CDR2 YYEEEE. This CDR3 has 16 residues. V was trimmed by 4 bases and J by 2 bases, leaving 19 bases between them. The CDR3 DNA reads TGTGCCAGCAGCCCTGGCGTCCCAGGGAGGACCTACGAGCAGTACTTC. Translated: CASSPGVPGRTYEQYF.

This clone has a single count. The chain recombines TRBV18 with TRBJ2-6; the D gene is possibly TRBD1 (6 bases). Looked up from germline, CDR1 is KGHSH and CDR2 is LQKENI. V was pared by 1 base and J by 0 bases, with 10 bases between. This CDR3 comprises 17 residues. The CDR3 spells CASSPLRGRSGANVLTF. CDR3 DNA: TGTGCCAGCTCACCACTCAGGGGCCGCTCTGGGGCCAACGTCCTGACTTTC.

The rearrangement joins TRBV5-6 to TRBJ2-7; 10 bases are shared with TRBD2. Germline-derived CDR1 and CDR2 are SGHDT and YYEEEE. This CDR3 spans 17 amino acids. Trimming removed 1 base from V and 6 bases from J; junction bases left unmatched: 13. In nucleotides, the CDR3 is TGTGCCAGCAGCTTGAGGGCTAGCGGGAGAAGGGGACGCGAGCAGTACTTC. As protein: CASSLRASGRRGREQYF. Looking up the rest from reference TRBV5-6 and TRBJ2-7 gives the full variable domain: DAGVTQSPTHLIKTRGQQVTLRCSPKSGHDTVSWYQQALGQGPQFIFQYYEEEERQRGNFPDRFSGHQFPNYSSELNVNALLLGDSALYLCASSLRASGRRGREQYFGPGTRLTVT.

The DNA for the CDR3 is TGTGCCAGCTCACCACCGGCGGTATATGGCTACACCTTC. Its translation is CASSPPAVYGYTF. J is TRBJ1-2 and V is TRBV18; D is ambiguous. Trimming removed 0 bases from V and 5 bases from J, with 7 bases in between. The CDR3 spans 13 residues. CDR1 KGHSH and CDR2 LQKENI come from the germline V gene.

V gene TRBV6-6 combines with J gene TRBJ2-2; 7 bases match TRBD1. The CDR3 is made up of 15 amino acids. Germline V gene sequence: CDR1 MNHNY, CDR2 SVGAGI (reference sequence). V lost 2 bases, J lost 4 bases, and 4 bases stayed unmatched. Here the CDR3 DNA reads TGTGCCAGCAGTTACCAGGGGGACGGCACCGGGGAGCTGTTTTTT. It is translated as CASSYQGDGTGELFF.

This clone occurred once. The chain links TRBV9 to TRBJ2-6; D call uncertain. Germline-derived CDR1 and CDR2 are SGDLS and YYNGEE. This CDR3 has 15 residues. V lost 2 bases, J lost 9 bases, and 15 bases lay in between. CDR3 amino acids: CASSVEGNRGNVLTF. CDR3 nucleotides: TGTGCCAGCAGCGTGGAAGGCAATAGAGGCAACGTCCTGACTTTC.

V usage is TRBV5-1 and J usage is TRBJ2-7; 10 bases map to TRBD1. The CDR3 contains 15 residues. V lost 0 bases and J lost 3; bases outside the gene matches: 3. Germline V CDR1 and CDR2: SGHRS, YFSETQ. This chain's CDR3 is CASSLDRDRGYEQYF. The CDR3 DNA reads as TGCGCCAGCAGCTTGGACCGGGACAGGGGCTACGAGCAGTACTTC.

The chain recombines TRBV5-4 with TRBJ2-1, with TRBD2 matching 9 bases. Per germline, CDR1 SGHNT and CDR2 YYREEE (reference sequence). CDR3 length: 15 amino acids. V gave up 4 bases and J gave up 9 bases; unmatched junction bases: 11. CDR3 coding DNA: TGTGCCAGCAGCGGAGGGGCTAGCGGGATGAGTGAGCAGTTCTTC. Translation gives CASSGGASGMSEQFF.

CDR3 coding DNA: TGTGCCAGCAGCCAAGCGGGGGGCTTCCAAGAGACCCAGTACTTC. Translated, it gives CASSQAGGFQETQYF. The chain couples TRBV7-3 to TRBJ2-5; TRBD2 aligns across 9 bases. The CDR3 contains 15 residues. The J segment lost 1 base and the V segment lost 5 bases, leaving 5 bases of the junction unmatched. Germline V gene lookup returns CDR1 SGHTA and CDR2 FQGTGA.

The genes are TRBV29-1 and TRBJ1-4; a weak D match, TRBD1 (6 bases). Trimming stripped 5 bases from V and 6 bases from J, with 13 bases between. From germline, CDR1 is SQVTM and CDR2 ANQGSEA. This CDR3 has 13 amino acids. This chain's CDR3 is CSVRGRGDEKLFF. Written as DNA, the CDR3 is TGCAGCGTTCGCGGCAGGGGTGATGAAAAACTGTTTTTT.

CDR3 sequence: CASSPPGQTIYEQYF. For the CDR3, the DNA is TGTGCCAGCAGTCCCCCGGGACAGACTATCTACGAGCAGTACTTC. The chain joins TRBV28 to TRBJ2-7; TRBD1 aligns across 7 bases. CDR1 is MDHEN and CDR2 is SYDVKM in the germline V gene. Trimming took 5 bases from V and 3 from J; bases not matched to a gene: 10. The CDR3 loop spans 15 amino acids.

The chain carries TRBV5-3 and TRBJ1-5, with D perhaps TRBD1 (5 bases). TRBV5-3 is placed among ORFs of uncertain function. V was clipped by 4 bases and J by 3 bases, with 11 bases between them. This CDR3 has 14 residues. The CDR3 loop reads CARSPEGANQPQHF. The CDR3 region has the DNA TGTGCCAGAAGCCCCGAAGGGGCCAATCAGCCCCAGCATTTT.

The chain uses TRBV2 and TRBJ2-2; weak D call: TRBD1 (6 bases). Trimming removed 7 bases at V and 7 bases at J, with 25 bases between. Germline V gene lookup returns CDR1 SNHLY and CDR2 FYNNEI. This CDR3 contains 17 residues. The CDR3 spells CASKDRFLTYGNGELFF. Written as DNA, the CDR3 is TGTGCCAGCAAGGACAGATTCTTGACTTATGGTAACGGGGAGCTGTTTTTT.

This clone turned up a few times. The rearrangement uses TRBV10-3 and TRBJ2-4; TRBD2 aligns across 12 bases. The CDR3 loop spans 19 amino acids. CDR1 ENHRY and CDR2 SYGVKD come from the germline V gene. Trimming removed 5 bases from V and 0 bases from J; junction bases left unmatched: 11. The CDR3: CAISHTTSGGFLAKNIQYF. CDR3 nucleotides: TGTGCCATCAGTCACACAACTAGCGGGGGGTTCCTAGCCAAAAACATTCAGTACTTC.

The chain joins TRBV5-1 to TRBJ2-7; possibly TRBD1 for D (6 bases). Germline assignment: CDR1 SGHRS and CDR2 YFSETQ. V dropped 1 base and J dropped 3 bases, with 14 bases sitting between them. The CDR3 runs 15 residues. This CDR3 reads CASSLTGKTHYEQYF. CDR3 DNA sequence: TGCGCCAGCAGCTTGACAGGGAAAACTCACTACGAGCAGTACTTC. The whole variable domain, filled in from reference TRBV5-1 and TRBJ2-7, reads KAGVTQTPRYLIKTRGQQVTLSCSPISGHRSVSWYQQTPGQGLQFLFEYFSETQRNKGNFPGRFSGRQFSNSRSEMNVSTLELGDSALYLCASSLTGKTHYEQYFGPGTRLTVT.

The chain uses TRBV2 and TRBJ1-6, with 9 positions matching TRBD1. The J segment lost 7 bases and the V segment lost 6 bases, leaving 7 bases of the junction unmatched. CDR3 size: 15 residues. Germline CDR1 is SNHLY and CDR2 is FYNNEI. The CDR3 here is CASRPDRGANSPLHF. CDR3 nucleotide sequence: TGTGCCAGCAGGCCTGACAGGGGGGCAAATTCACCCCTCCACTTT.